This T cell receptor (beta chain) came from a study of regulatory T cells in long-lasting Graves disease. General study results and limits: There were preferences for TRBV28, TRBJ1-2 and TRBJ2-5 in persistent disease.

Libraries of TCR beta came from iRepertoire HTBI primers plus Arm-PCR of CDR3 regions. TCRdb redid the calling of the multiplex PCR reads with MiXCR, one entry per CDR3 protein. The sample has fewer than 400,000 distinct CDR3 sequences, around a fifth seen once. Worth noting for this clonotype: Its matching antigen is unknown.

Germline CDR1 reads MNHEY; CDR2 reads SMNVEV (reference sequence). Trimming took 0 bases from V and 3 from J; bases not matched to a gene: 16. The CDR3 runs 20 residues. Time point indicated: persistent/refractory GD, antithyroid drugs over 5 years with positive TRAb. Isolated PBMC RNA provided the starting material for the TCR library. This material consisted of peripheral blood mononuclear cells (PBMCs), taken when the disease was refractory, from a patient treated with antithyroid drugs. The V call is TRBV27, the J call TRBJ2-7, with 11 bases matching TRBD2. The sequence derives from a female donor with Graves disease. The CDR3 nucleotides are TGTGCCAGCAGTTTATCACTAATTGGGACTAGCGGACCCTTTTTCTACGAGCAGTACTTC. It translates to CASSLSLIGTSGPFFYEQYF.